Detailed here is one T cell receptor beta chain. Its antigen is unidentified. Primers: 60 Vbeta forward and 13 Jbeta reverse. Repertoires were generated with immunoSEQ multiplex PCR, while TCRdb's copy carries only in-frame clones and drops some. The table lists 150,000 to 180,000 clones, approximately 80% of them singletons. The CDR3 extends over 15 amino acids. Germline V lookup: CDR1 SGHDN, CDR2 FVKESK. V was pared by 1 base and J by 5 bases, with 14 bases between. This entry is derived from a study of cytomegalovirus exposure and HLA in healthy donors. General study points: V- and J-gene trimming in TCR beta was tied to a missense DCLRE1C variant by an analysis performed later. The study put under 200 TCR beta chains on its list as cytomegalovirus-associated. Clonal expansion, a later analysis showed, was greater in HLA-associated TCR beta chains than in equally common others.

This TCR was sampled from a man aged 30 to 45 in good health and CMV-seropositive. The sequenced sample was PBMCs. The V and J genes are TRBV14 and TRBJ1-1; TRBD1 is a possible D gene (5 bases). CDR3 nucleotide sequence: TGTGCCAGCAGCCAAGTCGGGACGCGGGGGACTGAAGCTTTCTTT. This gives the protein CASSQVGTRGTEAFF.